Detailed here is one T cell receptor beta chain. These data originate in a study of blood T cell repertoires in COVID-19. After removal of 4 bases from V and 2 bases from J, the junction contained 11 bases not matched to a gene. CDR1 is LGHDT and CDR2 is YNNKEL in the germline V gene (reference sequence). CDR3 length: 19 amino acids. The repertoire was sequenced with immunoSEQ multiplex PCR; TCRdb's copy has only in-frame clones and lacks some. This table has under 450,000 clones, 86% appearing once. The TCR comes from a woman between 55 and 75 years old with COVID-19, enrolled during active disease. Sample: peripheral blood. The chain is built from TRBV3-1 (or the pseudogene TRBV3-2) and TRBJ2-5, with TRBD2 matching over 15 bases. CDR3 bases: TGTGCCAGCAGCCGACTCCGGGGACTAGCGGGGGGACTACAAGAGACCCAGTACTTC. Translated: CASSRLRGLAGGLQETQYF.